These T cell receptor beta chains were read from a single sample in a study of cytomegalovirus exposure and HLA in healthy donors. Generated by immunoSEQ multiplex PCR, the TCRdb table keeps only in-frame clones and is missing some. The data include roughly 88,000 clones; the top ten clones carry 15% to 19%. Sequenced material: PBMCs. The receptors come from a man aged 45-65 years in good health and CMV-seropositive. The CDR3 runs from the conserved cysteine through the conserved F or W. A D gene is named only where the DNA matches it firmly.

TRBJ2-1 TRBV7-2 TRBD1 CASSQWGQGGLNEQFF TGTGCCAGCAGCCAATGGGGACAGGGGGGACTCAATGAGCAGTTCTTC
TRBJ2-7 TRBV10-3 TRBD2 CAISDGRTGGSYEQYF TGTGCCATCAGTGACGGGAGAACGGGAGGCTCCTACGAGCAGTACTTC
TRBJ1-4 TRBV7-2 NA CASSFRGPNEKLFF TGTGCCAGCAGCTTCAGGGGTCCTAATGAAAAACTGTTTTTT
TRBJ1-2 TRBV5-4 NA CASSLDTGTNYGYTF TGTGCCAGCAGCTTGGACACAGGTACCAACTATGGCTACACCTTC
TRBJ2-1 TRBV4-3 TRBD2 CASSHSGRAYNEQFF TGCGCCAGCAGCCACAGCGGGAGGGCCTACAATGAGCAGTTCTTC
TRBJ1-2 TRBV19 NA CASSIRPGLGYGYTF TGTGCCAGTAGTATAAGGCCAGGGTTAGGCTATGGCTACACCTTC
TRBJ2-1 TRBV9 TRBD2 CASRQAAGGDEQFF TGTGCCAGCAGACAGGCAGCGGGAGGGGATGAGCAGTTCTTC
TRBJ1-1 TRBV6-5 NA CASKRNTEAFF TGTGCCAGCAAGAGGAACACTGAAGCTTTCTTT
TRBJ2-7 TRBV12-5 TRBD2 CASGLLAGGTYEQYF TGTGCTAGTGGTTTGCTAGCGGGAGGTACCTACGAGCAGTACTTC
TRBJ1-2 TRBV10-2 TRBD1 CATSGTVVTSKGGYTF TGCGCCACCTCTGGGACAGTCGTAACCTCGAAAGGGGGCTACACCTTC
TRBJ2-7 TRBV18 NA CASSPGGGREQYF TGTGCCAGCTCACCAGGGGGCGGTCGGGAGCAGTACTTC
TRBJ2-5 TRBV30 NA CAWSVQTETQYF TGTGCCTGGAGTGTACAGACAGAGACCCAGTACTTC
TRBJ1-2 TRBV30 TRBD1 CAWSRTGSGYTF TGTGCCTGGAGTCGGACAGGGAGCGGCTACACCTTC
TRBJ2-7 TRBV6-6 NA CASSSEGGGLYEQYF TGTGCCAGCAGTTCAGAGGGAGGAGGTTTATACGAGCAGTACTTC
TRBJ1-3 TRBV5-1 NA CASSLVGQGYGNTIYF TGCGCCAGCAGCTTGGTGGGGCAGGGGTACGGAAACACCATATATTTT
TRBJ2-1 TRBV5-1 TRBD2 CASSFFTRGTNSDNEQFF TGCGCCAGCAGCTTCTTCACCCGGGGGACTAATTCGGACAATGAGCAGTTCTTC
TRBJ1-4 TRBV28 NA CASSFWGQGREKLFF TGTGCCAGCAGTTTTTGGGGGCAGGGACGCGAAAAACTGTTTTTT
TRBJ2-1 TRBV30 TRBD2 CAWRREGYNEQFF TGTGCCTGGAGGCGGGAGGGCTACAATGAGCAGTTCTTC
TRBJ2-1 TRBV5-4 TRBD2 CASSPPTSGTFNEQFF TGTGCCAGCAGCCCTCCGACTAGCGGGACGTTTAATGAGCAGTTCTTC
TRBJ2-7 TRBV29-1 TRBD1 CSVEGQVPYEQYF TGCAGCGTTGAGGGACAGGTTCCCTACGAGCAGTACTTC
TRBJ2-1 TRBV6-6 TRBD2 CASSHLRETAYNEQFF TGTGCCAGCAGTCATTTGCGGGAGACGGCTTACAATGAGCAGTTCTTC
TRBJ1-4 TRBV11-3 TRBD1 CASSMTGGIKLFF TGTGCCAGCAGCATGACAGGGGGCATAAAACTGTTTTTT
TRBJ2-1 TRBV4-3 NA CASSQDPVGSRNNEQFF TGCGCCAGCAGCCAAGATCCCGTCGGGAGCCGTAACAATGAGCAGTTCTTC
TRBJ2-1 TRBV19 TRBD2 CASSPSGRAGYNEQFF TGTGCCAGTAGCCCTAGCGGAAGGGCGGGGTACAATGAGCAGTTCTTC
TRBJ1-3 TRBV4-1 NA CASSQPLLRQSSGNTIYF TGCGCCAGCAGCCAACCACTCCTACGACAGTCCTCTGGAAACACCATATATTTT
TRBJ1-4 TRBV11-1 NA CASSLAPRDEKLFF TGTGCCAGCAGCTTAGCGCCCCGGGATGAAAAACTGTTTTTT
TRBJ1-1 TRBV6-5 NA CASSSTVNTEAFF TGTGCCAGCAGTTCGACAGTGAACACTGAAGCTTTCTTT
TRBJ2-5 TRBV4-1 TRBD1 CASSRGQGEETQYF TGCGCCAGCAGCCGGGGACAGGGGGAAGAGACCCAGTACTTC
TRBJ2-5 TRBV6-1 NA CASSEIWGPQETQYF TGTGCCAGCAGTGAAATCTGGGGGCCGCAAGAGACCCAGTACTTC
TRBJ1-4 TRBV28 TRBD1 CASSKTGGGEKLFF TGTGCCAGCAGCAAGACAGGGGGCGGGGAAAAACTGTTTTTT
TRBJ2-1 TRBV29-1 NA CSAGGNEQFF TGCAGCGCCGGCGGCAATGAGCAGTTCTTC
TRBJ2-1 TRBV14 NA CASSKTTGLWSSYNEQFF TGTGCCAGCAGCAAGACCACGGGACTCTGGAGCTCCTACAATGAGCAGTTCTTC
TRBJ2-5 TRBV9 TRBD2 CASSKGTSGPRGRETQYF TGTGCCAGCAGCAAAGGGACTAGCGGGCCCCGGGGACGAGAGACCCAGTACTTC
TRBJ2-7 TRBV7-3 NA CASSLYQSYEQYF TGTGCCAGCAGCTTATATCAGTCCTACGAGCAGTACTTC
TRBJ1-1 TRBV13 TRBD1 CASSLQLQGENTEAFF TGTGCCAGCAGCTTACAGCTACAGGGGGAGAACACTGAAGCTTTCTTT
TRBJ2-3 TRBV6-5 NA CASSYWRSDTQYF TGTGCCAGCAGTTACTGGCGGAGTGATACGCAGTATTTT
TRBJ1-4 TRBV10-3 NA CAIGAGTLNEKLFF TGTGCCATCGGGGCCGGGACACTTAATGAAAAACTGTTTTTT
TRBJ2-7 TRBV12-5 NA CASGFLLQEVREQYF TGTGCTAGTGGTTTCCTACTGCAGGAGGTTCGCGAGCAGTACTTC
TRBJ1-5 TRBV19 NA CASSHGDGQPQHF TGTGCCAGTAGTCACGGGGATGGTCAACCCCAGCATTTT
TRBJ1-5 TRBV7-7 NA CASSLGGIEPQHF TGTGCTAGCAGCTTAGGCGGGATAGAGCCCCAGCATTTT
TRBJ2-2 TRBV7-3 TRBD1 CASSLGTGNTGELFF TGTGCCAGCAGCTTAGGGACAGGGAACACCGGGGAGCTGTTTTTT
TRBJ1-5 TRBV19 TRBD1 CASSADRGQQPQHF TGTGCCAGTAGTGCGGACAGGGGGCAACAGCCCCAGCATTTT
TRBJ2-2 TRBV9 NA CASSPGPSENTGELFF TGTGCCAGCAGCCCAGGCCCTAGCGAGAACACCGGGGAGCTGTTTTTT
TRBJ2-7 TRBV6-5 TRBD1 CATKRGQGGYEQYF TGTGCCACGAAAAGGGGGCAAGGGGGATACGAGCAGTACTTC
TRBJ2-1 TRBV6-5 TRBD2 CASRSGSAPYNEQFF TGTGCCAGCAGAAGCGGGAGTGCCCCGTACAATGAGCAGTTCTTC
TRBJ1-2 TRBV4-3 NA CASTQDLGGLYYGYTF TGCGCCAGCACCCAAGATCTCGGGGGGTTATACTATGGCTACACCTTC
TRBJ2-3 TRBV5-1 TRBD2 CASSQRGESTDTQYF TGCGCCAGCAGCCAGCGGGGGGAGTCCACAGATACGCAGTATTTT
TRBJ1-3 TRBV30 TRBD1 CASTSGGGNTIYF TGTGCCTCTACTTCAGGGGGCGGAAACACCATATATTTT
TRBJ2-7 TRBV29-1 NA CSVESVRAREQYF TGCAGCGTTGAGTCGGTGAGGGCCCGGGAGCAGTACTTC
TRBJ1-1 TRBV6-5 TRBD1 CASRAGGQANTEAFF TGTGCCAGCAGAGCAGGGGGACAGGCAAACACTGAAGCTTTCTTT
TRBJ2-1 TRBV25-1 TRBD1 CASSRTGNNEQFF TGTGCCAGCAGTCGGACAGGGAACAATGAGCAGTTCTTC
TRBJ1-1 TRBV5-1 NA CASSLARYRDTEAFF TGCGCCAGCAGCTTGGCACGGTACAGGGACACTGAAGCTTTCTTT
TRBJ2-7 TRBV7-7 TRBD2 CASSLGAGAGYEQYF TGTGCTAGCAGCTTAGGAGCAGGAGCGGGGTACGAGCAGTACTTC
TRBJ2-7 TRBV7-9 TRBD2 CASSRTSGRAYEQYF TGTGCCAGCAGCCGGACTAGCGGGAGGGCCTACGAGCAGTACTTC
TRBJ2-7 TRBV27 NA CASSQQGPPSYEQYF TGTGCCAGCAGCCAACAGGGTCCTCCCTCCTACGAGCAGTACTTC